This TCR beta chain was profiled in a study of T cell responses to AZD1222 COVID-19 vaccine. Trimming took 8 bases from V and 7 from J, leaving 17 bases between them. Germline assignment: CDR1 SQVTM and CDR2 ANQGSEA. The CDR3 totals 12 residues. Assay: immunoSEQ multiplex PCR; the TCRdb copy retains only in-frame clones and omits some. The sample contains 150,000 to 200,000 clones, about 92% of which appear only once. Sequenced here: peripheral blood, sampled on day 0 of AZD1222 vaccination. This chain joins TRBV29-1 and TRBJ1-1; the D is unclear. This TCR was sampled from an adult in good health. DNA of the CDR3: TGCAGCCACTCCATTAGTTTAGGTGAAGCTTTCTTT. Translation gives CSHSISLGEAFF.